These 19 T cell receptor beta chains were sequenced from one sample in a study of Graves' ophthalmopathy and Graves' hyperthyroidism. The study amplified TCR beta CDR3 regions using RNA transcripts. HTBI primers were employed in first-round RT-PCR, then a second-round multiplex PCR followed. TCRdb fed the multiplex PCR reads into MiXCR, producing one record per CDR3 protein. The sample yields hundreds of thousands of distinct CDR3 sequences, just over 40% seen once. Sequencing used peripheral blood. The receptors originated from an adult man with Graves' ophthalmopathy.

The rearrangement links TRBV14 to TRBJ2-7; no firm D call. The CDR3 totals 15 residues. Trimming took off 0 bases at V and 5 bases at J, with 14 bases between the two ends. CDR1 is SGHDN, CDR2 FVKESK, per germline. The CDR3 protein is CASSQEGPVSDEQYF. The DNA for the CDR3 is TGTGCCAGCAGCCAAGAAGGGCCGGTTAGTGACGAGCAGTACTTC.

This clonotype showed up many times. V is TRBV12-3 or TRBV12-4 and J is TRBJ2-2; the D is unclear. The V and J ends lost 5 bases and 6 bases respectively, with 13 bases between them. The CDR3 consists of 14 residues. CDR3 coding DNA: TGTGCCAGCAGTCTGAGCCCTGTCGCCGGGGAGCTGTTTTTT. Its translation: CASSLSPVAGELFF.

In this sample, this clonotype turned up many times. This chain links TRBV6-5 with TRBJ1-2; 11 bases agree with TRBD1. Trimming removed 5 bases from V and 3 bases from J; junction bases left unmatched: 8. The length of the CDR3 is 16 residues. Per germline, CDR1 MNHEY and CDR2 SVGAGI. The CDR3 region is CASSPRTGGDHYGYTF. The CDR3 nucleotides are TGTGCCAGCAGTCCACGGACAGGGGGCGATCACTATGGCTACACCTTC.

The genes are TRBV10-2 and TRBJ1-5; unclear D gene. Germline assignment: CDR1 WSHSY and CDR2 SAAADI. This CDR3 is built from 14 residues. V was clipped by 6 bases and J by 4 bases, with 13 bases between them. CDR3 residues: CASSQESPNQPQHF. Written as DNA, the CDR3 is TGCGCCAGCAGCCAAGAGAGCCCGAATCAGCCCCAGCATTTT.

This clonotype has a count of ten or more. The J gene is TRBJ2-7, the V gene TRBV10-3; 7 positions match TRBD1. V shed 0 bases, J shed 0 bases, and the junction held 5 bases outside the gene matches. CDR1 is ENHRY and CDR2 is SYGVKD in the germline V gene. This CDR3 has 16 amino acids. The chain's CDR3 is CAISESRDRVSYEQYF. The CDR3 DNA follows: TGTGCCATCAGTGAGTCGCGAGACAGGGTCTCCTACGAGCAGTACTTC.

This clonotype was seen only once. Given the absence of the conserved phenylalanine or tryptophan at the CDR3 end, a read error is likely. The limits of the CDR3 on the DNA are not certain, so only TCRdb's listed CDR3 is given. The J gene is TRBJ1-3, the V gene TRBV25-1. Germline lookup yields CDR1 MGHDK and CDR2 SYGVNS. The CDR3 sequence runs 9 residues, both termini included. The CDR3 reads CASSELAGA.

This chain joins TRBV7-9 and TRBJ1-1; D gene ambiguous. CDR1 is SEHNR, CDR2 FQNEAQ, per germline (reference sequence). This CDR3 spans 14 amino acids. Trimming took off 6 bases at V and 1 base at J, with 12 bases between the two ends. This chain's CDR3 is CASSMKIRNTEAFF. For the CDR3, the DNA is TGTGCCAGCAGTATGAAAATTAGGAACACTGAAGCTTTCTTT.

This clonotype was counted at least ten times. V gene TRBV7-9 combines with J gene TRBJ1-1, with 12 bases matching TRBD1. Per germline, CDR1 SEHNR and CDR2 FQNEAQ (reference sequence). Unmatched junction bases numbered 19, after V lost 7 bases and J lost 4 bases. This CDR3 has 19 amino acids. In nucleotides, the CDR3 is TGTGCCAGCACAACTTCGAGCCGGGACAGGGGGCAGTTCGGCACTGAAGCTTTCTTT. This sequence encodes CASTTSSRDRGQFGTEAFF.

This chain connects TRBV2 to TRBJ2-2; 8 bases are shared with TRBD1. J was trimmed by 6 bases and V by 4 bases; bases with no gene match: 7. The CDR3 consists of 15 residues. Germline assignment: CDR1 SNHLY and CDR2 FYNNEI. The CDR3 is CASSVPGGASGELFF. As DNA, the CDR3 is TGTGCCAGCAGTGTTCCAGGGGGCGCCTCCGGGGAGCTGTTTTTT.

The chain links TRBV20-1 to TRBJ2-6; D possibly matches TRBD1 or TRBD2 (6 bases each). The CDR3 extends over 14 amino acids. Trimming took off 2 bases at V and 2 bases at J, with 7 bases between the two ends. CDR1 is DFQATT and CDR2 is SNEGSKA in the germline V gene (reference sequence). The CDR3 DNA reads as TGCAGTGCTAGAAGGGGGGCTGGGGCCAACGTCCTGACTTTC. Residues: CSARRGAGANVLTF.

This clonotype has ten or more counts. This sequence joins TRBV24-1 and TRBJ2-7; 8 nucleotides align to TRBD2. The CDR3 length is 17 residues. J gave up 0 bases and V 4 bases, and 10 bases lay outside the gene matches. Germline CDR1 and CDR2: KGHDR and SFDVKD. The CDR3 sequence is CATSDRAIAGSSYEQYF. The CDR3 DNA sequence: TGTGCCACCAGTGACCGGGCCATAGCGGGGAGCTCCTACGAGCAGTACTTC.

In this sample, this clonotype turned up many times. CDR3 nucleotides: TGTGCCAGCAGTGAATGGGGGGGCCCATCACCCCTCCACTTT. It translates to CASSEWGGPSPLHF. This chain joins TRBV2 and TRBJ1-6; TRBD1 is a possible D gene (6 bases). V was shortened by 2 bases and J by 10 bases, with 12 bases between the two germline ends. CDR3 length equals 14 residues. CDR1 and CDR2 (germline): SNHLY, FYNNEI.

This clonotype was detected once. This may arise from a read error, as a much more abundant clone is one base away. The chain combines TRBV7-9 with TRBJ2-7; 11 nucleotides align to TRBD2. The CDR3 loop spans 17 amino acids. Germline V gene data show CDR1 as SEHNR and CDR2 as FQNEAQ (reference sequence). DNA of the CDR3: TGTGCCAGCAACTTAGCGGGGGGGTTGACGGAGTACTACGAGCAGTACTTC. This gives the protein CASNLAGGLTEYYEQYF.

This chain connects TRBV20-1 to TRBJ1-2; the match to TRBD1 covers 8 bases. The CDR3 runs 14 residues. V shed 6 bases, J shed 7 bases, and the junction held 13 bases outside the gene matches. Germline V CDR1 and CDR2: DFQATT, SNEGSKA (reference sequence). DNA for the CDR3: TGCAGTGCCCCTGTTAGGACAGGGTCTAGTGGCTACACCTTC. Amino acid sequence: CSAPVRTGSSGYTF.

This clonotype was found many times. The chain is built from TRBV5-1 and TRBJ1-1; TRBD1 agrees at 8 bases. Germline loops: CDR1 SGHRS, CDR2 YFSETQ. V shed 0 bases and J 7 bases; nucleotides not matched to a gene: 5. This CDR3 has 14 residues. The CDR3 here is CASSLESDRGEAFF. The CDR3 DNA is TGCGCCAGCAGCTTGGAGAGCGACAGGGGTGAAGCTTTCTTT.

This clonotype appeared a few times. The CDR3 nucleotides are TGCAGTGCTCCCCCAGGGCTCGGCTATGGCTACACCTTC. Amino acids: CSAPPGLGYGYTF. V gene TRBV20-1 combines with J gene TRBJ1-2; D may be TRBD1 (5 bases). CDR1 and CDR2 from the germline V gene are DFQATT and SNEGSKA (reference sequence). CDR3 size: 13 residues. V was shortened by 5 bases and J by 4 bases, with 14 bases between the two germline ends.

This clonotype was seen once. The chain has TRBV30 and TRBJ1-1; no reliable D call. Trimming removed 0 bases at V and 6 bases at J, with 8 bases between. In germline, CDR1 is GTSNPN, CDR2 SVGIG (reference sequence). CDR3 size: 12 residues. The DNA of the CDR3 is TGTGCCTGGAGTGTACTTCAGGCTGAAGCTTTCTTT. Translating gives CAWSVLQAEAFF.

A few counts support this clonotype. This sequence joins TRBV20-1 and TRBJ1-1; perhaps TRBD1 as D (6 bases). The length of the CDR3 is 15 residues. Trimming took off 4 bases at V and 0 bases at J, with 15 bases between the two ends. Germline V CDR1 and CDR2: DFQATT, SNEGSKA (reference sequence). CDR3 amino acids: CSATGGGSLNTEAFF. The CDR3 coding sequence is TGCAGTGCTACGGGGGGGGGCTCCTTGAACACTGAAGCTTTCTTT.

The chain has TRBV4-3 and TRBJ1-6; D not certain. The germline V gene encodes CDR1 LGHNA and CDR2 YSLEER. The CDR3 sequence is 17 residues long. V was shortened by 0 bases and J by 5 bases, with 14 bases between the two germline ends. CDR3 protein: CASSQDRGPPNNSPLHF. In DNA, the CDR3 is TGCGCCAGCAGCCAAGATCGAGGGCCGCCTAATAATTCACCCCTCCACTTT.